The 17 T cell receptor beta chains given below trace back to one sample, sequenced in a study of blood T cell repertoires in COVID-19. TCRdb's copy holds only in-frame clones and misses some; the assay was immunoSEQ multiplex PCR. In the table there are fewer than 700,000 clones, 85% to 90% of which are singletons. The specimen sequenced was peripheral blood. Receptors were obtained from a woman between 50 and 59 years old with COVID-19, enrolled during active disease.

This chain links TRBV12-5 with TRBJ1-4, with no clear D. Trimming pared 7 bases from V and 4 bases from J, leaving 10 bases between. Germline CDR1 LGHNT, CDR2 FRNRAP. The CDR3 is 13 amino acids. This chain's CDR3 is CASAAGDNEKLFF. For the CDR3, the DNA is TGTGCTAGTGCCGCCGGGGATAATGAAAAACTGTTTTTT.

This sequence joins TRBV5-4 and TRBJ2-1; possibly TRBD2 for D (7 bases). CDR1 SGHNT and CDR2 YYREEE come from the germline V gene (reference sequence). The CDR3 has 17 residues. V was clipped by 2 bases and J by 6 bases, with 21 bases between them. The CDR3 reads CASSFQVGRGALNEQFF. CDR3 sequence (DNA): TGTGCCAGCAGCTTCCAAGTAGGCCGGGGGGCGCTCAATGAGCAGTTCTTC.

V is TRBV7-2 and J is TRBJ2-7; TRBD2 agrees at 7 bases. CDR1 is SGHTA and CDR2 is FQGNSA in the germline V gene. J gave up 2 bases and V 4 bases, and 5 bases lay outside the gene matches. The CDR3 spans 14 residues. CDR3 in amino acids: CASSSGTIAYEQYF. CDR3 bases: TGTGCCAGCAGCTCTGGGACTATCGCCTACGAGCAGTACTTC.

This rearrangement joins TRBV24-1 to TRBJ1-1; D uncertain. Between the trimmed V and J ends, which lost 7 bases and 0 bases, there was a span of 11 bases. Germline loops: CDR1 KGHDR, CDR2 SFDVKD. The CDR3 has 14 amino acids. The chain's CDR3 is CATRSGDVNTEAFF. The DNA for the CDR3 is TGTGCCACCAGGAGCGGGGATGTGAACACTGAAGCTTTCTTT.

The V and J genes are TRBV19 and TRBJ2-3, with 9 bases matching TRBD2. The CDR3 contains 14 residues. The V gene's germline CDR1 is LNHDA and CDR2 SQIVND (reference sequence). Trimming took 4 bases from V and 4 from J; bases not matched to a gene: 3. The CDR3 spells CASSRGTSPDTQYF. CDR3 sequence (DNA): TGTGCCAGTAGTAGAGGGACTAGCCCAGATACGCAGTATTTT.

The chain recombines TRBV3-1 (or the pseudogene TRBV3-2) with TRBJ1-1; unclear D gene. CDR3 length equals 14 residues. Germline CDR1 reads LGHDT; CDR2 reads YNNKEL (reference sequence). V shed 0 bases and J shed 4 bases, with 9 bases lying between them. This CDR3 is CASSQDTGSTEAFF. The CDR3 bases are TGTGCCAGCAGCCAAGACACCGGGTCCACTGAAGCTTTCTTT.

The J gene is TRBJ1-1, the V gene TRBV6-5; 7 bases are a match to TRBD1. CDR3 length: 14 residues. The trim removed 0 bases at V and 8 bases at J, leaving 6 bases unmatched. Germline V CDR1 and CDR2: MNHEY, SVGAGI. CDR3 amino acids: CASSYSTTGREAFF. The CDR3 region has the DNA TGTGCCAGCAGTTACTCAACGACAGGGAGGGAAGCTTTCTTT.

The chain joins TRBV4-1 to TRBJ2-4, with 8 bases fitting TRBD1. Germline V lookup: CDR1 MGHRA, CDR2 YSYEKL. The CDR3 length is 16 residues. V shed 0 bases, J shed 6 bases, and the junction held 7 bases outside the gene matches. The CDR3 DNA follows: TGCGCCAGCAGCCAAGATGTCGGGACAGGCAGAAACATTCAGTACTTC. This translates into CASSQDVGTGRNIQYF.

This rearrangement joins TRBV14 to TRBJ1-1; a weak D match, TRBD1 (5 bases). The germline V and J ends were trimmed by 2 bases and 6 bases, with 16 bases remaining between them. From germline, CDR1 is SGHDN and CDR2 FVKESK. The CDR3 totals 15 residues. CDR3 protein: CASSQPDLGAAEAFF. The CDR3 DNA is TGTGCCAGCAGCCAACCCGACCTTGGGGCCGCTGAAGCTTTCTTT.

The J gene is TRBJ2-7, the V gene TRBV9; maybe TRBD2 (6 bases). The germline V gene encodes CDR1 SGDLS and CDR2 YYNGEE. V lost 4 bases and J 0 bases, leaving 14 bases between the germline ends. This CDR3 has 15 residues. CDR3 loop: CASSPGRGGSYEQYF. CDR3 in DNA: TGTGCCAGCAGCCCCGGACGGGGAGGCTCCTACGAGCAGTACTTC. Complete variable domain (other parts from reference TRBV9 and TRBJ2-7): DSGVTQTPKHLITATGQRVTLRCSPRSGDLSVYWYQQSLDQGLQFLIQYYNGEERAKGNILERFSAQQFPDLHSELNLSSLELGDSALYFCASSPGRGGSYEQYFGPGTRLTVT.

In DNA form, the CDR3 reads TGTGCCAGCAGTTTTGGGGGGGTGCGAACTGAAGCTTTCTTT. It encodes CASSFGGVRTEAFF. The chain recombines TRBV28 with TRBJ1-1; D may be TRBD1 (5 bases). Germline CDR1 and CDR2: MDHEN and SYDVKM. The CDR3 runs 14 residues. Deletions cut 3 bases from V and 5 bases from J, with 13 bases between.

This chain connects TRBV5-1 to TRBJ1-2; D unresolved. Trimming shortened V by 1 base and J by 3 bases, and 10 bases separated the two germline ends. Germline CDR1 and CDR2: SGHRS and YFSETQ. CDR3 size: 14 residues. The CDR3 loop reads CASSLKEVYYGYTF. The CDR3 DNA is TGCGCCAGCAGCTTGAAGGAGGTTTACTATGGCTACACCTTC.

V and J are TRBV9 and TRBJ2-2; D perhaps matches TRBD1 (6 bases). CDR1 and CDR2 (germline): SGDLS, YYNGEE. The CDR3 has 18 residues. Trimming cost V 0 bases and J 0 bases, with 15 bases left between them. The CDR3 sequence is CASSVGAPGHSNTGELFF. CDR3 DNA sequence: TGTGCCAGCAGCGTAGGGGCCCCGGGACACTCGAACACCGGGGAGCTGTTTTTT.

The rearrangement links TRBV7-2 to TRBJ2-5; D may be TRBD2 (6 bases). Trimming left V 5 bases short and J 2 bases short, with 12 bases between. This CDR3 has 14 residues. Germline V gene data show CDR1 as SGHTA and CDR2 as FQGNSA. CDR3 sequence reads: CASSPWEDQETQYF. The CDR3 bases are TGTGCCAGCAGCCCCTGGGAGGATCAAGAGACCCAGTACTTC.

This chain uses TRBV3-1 (or the pseudogene TRBV3-2) with TRBJ1-6; no definite D call. The V gene's germline CDR1 is LGHDT and CDR2 YNNKEL (reference sequence). This CDR3 has 16 residues. With 1 base removed from V and 10 bases from J, the gap between germline ends came to 17 bases. CDR3 sequence (DNA): TGTGCCAGCAGCCAAGGCTTGGGAGGGAGCGGCTCACCCCTCCACTTT. It encodes CASSQGLGGSGSPLHF.

The chain carries TRBV7-9 and TRBJ1-2; 8 nucleotides align to TRBD1. The junction had 10 bases not matched to a gene; V was cut back by 2 bases and J by 8 bases. In germline, CDR1 is SEHNR, CDR2 FQNEAQ (reference sequence). The CDR3 is 15 amino acids. DNA of the CDR3: TGTGCCAGCAGCTTACGGGGGACAGGCGGGACGGGCTACACCTTC. It codes for CASSLRGTGGTGYTF.

Only one count was recorded for this clone. This chain links TRBV6-5 with TRBJ2-7; maybe TRBD2 (6 bases). V lost 0 bases to trimming and J lost 3 bases, with 9 bases between them. The germline CDR1 and CDR2 sequences are MNHEY and SVGAGI. The CDR3 runs to 14 residues. The CDR3 sequence: CASSYSSGSYEQYF. In DNA form, the CDR3 reads TGTGCCAGCAGTTACTCGTCCGGGAGCTACGAGCAGTACTTC.